These 14 T cell receptor beta chains originate from one sample sequenced in a study of CD8 T cells in Susac syndrome. Random-hexamer reverse transcription was applied to roughly 0.5 to 1 ug RNA. TCRdb used MiXCR to reprocess the immunoSEQ multiplex PCR reads, holding one entry per CDR3 protein. The table records some 90,000 distinct CDR3 sequences, just under 95% of them present only once. The source material was CD8+ T cells from PBMCs. These receptors originate from a human donor in good health.

The chain combines TRBV6-5 with TRBJ2-3, with a weak D call TRBD2 (5 bases). V lost 2 bases and J 4 bases, leaving 19 bases between the germline ends. CDR3 length: 17 amino acids. CDR1 is MNHEY, CDR2 SVGAGI, per germline. CDR3 in amino acids: CASSYSPGFEGPDTQYF. CDR3 nucleotide sequence: TGTGCCAGCAGTTACAGTCCGGGCTTCGAGGGCCCAGATACGCAGTATTTT.

J is TRBJ1-1 and V is TRBV14; 8 positions match TRBD1. The V and J ends lost 1 base and 8 bases, in that order; junction bases with no gene match: 6. In germline, CDR1 is SGHDN, CDR2 FVKESK. This CDR3 comprises 14 residues. CDR3 region: CASSQARRTGEAFF. The CDR3 nucleotides are TGTGCCAGCAGCCAAGCCCGTCGGACAGGGGAAGCTTTCTTT. Together with reference TRBV14 and TRBJ1-1, the CDR3 gives the full variable domain: EAGVTQFPSHSVIEKGQTVTLRCDPISGHDNLYWYRRVMGKEIKFLLHFVKESKQDESGMPNNRFLAERTGGTYSTLKVQPAELEDSGVYFCASSQARRTGEAFFGQGTRLTVV.

The V and J genes are TRBV15 and TRBJ1-2, with unresolved D. CDR3 size: 15 residues. Trimming pared 4 bases from V and 4 bases from J, leaving 16 bases between. Germline assignment: CDR1 LNHNV and CDR2 YYDKDF (reference sequence). The CDR3 loop reads CATSISGQWGYGYTF. The CDR3 DNA follows: TGTGCCACCAGCATTTCGGGCCAGTGGGGCTATGGCTACACCTTC.

The chain couples TRBV7-8 to TRBJ2-1, with D unclear. Trimming stripped 3 bases from V and 0 bases from J, with 9 bases between. CDR1 SGHVS and CDR2 FQNEAQ come from the germline V gene. CDR3 length: 15 residues. CDR3 sequence: CASSFQLSSYNEQFF. In DNA, the CDR3 is TGTGCCAGCAGCTTTCAATTGAGCTCCTACAATGAGCAGTTCTTC.

This chain uses TRBV9 with TRBJ2-3; 7 bases are a match to TRBD2. V trimming: 0 bases; J trimming: 5 bases; junction bases outside the gene matches: 9. Germline values: CDR1 SGDLS, CDR2 YYNGEE. This CDR3 has 16 amino acids. The CDR3 region has the DNA TGTGCCAGCAGCGTAGCCCCAGGGAGGGTGGAAGATACGCAGTATTTT. As protein: CASSVAPGRVEDTQYF.

The rearrangement links TRBV7-9 to TRBJ1-1; possibly TRBD1 for D (5 bases). Germline CDR1 is SEHNR and CDR2 is FQNEAQ (reference sequence). This CDR3 has 15 amino acids. V gave up 4 bases and J gave up 4 bases, with 16 bases separating them. In DNA, the CDR3 is TGTGCCAGCAGCTCCCTCCTGGGGCGGGTCACTGAAGCTTTCTTT. As protein: CASSSLLGRVTEAFF.

The chain has TRBV6-5 and TRBJ2-3; 7 nucleotides align to TRBD2. The germline gives CDR1 MNHEY, CDR2 SVGAGI. V gave up 4 bases and J gave up 3 bases; unmatched junction bases: 13. The CDR3 consists of 17 residues. The CDR3 coding sequence is TGTGCCAGCAGTTCAACCCCGGGGGAGGGGTGGACAGATACGCAGTATTTT. Translated: CASSSTPGEGWTDTQYF.

The chain employs TRBV5-1 and TRBJ2-5; a weak D match, TRBD1 (5 bases). Looked up from germline, CDR1 is SGHRS and CDR2 is YFSETQ. CDR3 length equals 15 residues. The germline V and J ends were trimmed by 0 bases and 2 bases, with 11 bases remaining between them. DNA of the CDR3: TGCGCCAGCAGCTTGGGGCCAGGGTTTCAAGAGACCCAGTACTTC. Translating it yields CASSLGPGFQETQYF.

The chain carries TRBV20-1 and TRBJ1-2; the D is unclear. The CDR3 length is 15 residues. CDR1 and CDR2 (germline): DFQATT, SNEGSKA (reference sequence). V lost 4 bases and J 4 bases, leaving 19 bases between the germline ends. The CDR3 loop reads CSATDQQGLLYGYTF. The CDR3 nucleotides read TGCAGTGCTACCGACCAACAAGGGCTCCTCTATGGCTACACCTTC.

V usage is TRBV7-3 and J usage is TRBJ1-5; 7 bases match TRBD1. The germline V gene encodes CDR1 SGHTA and CDR2 FQGTGA. With V trimmed by 1 base and J by 14 bases, 8 bases remained unmatched. The CDR3 runs 13 residues. The CDR3 region has the DNA TGTGCCAGCAGCTTAAAATTTGGCAGGGGGGAGCATTTT. Translated: CASSLKFGRGEHF.

This rearrangement joins TRBV29-1 to TRBJ1-1; maybe TRBD1 (6 bases). The CDR3 has 14 residues. Deletions cut 3 bases from V and 0 bases from J, with 11 bases between. Germline V CDR1 and CDR2: SQVTM, ANQGSEA. CDR3 sequence (DNA): TGCAGCGTTGAGGGCGCAGGGGTGAACACTGAAGCTTTCTTT. Residues: CSVEGAGVNTEAFF.

CDR3 in amino acids: CASSLGDLTEQFF. CDR3 DNA: TGTGCCAGCAGCTTGGGGGACTTGACTGAGCAGTTCTTC. This chain connects TRBV5-4 to TRBJ2-1; a possible D gene is TRBD2 (6 bases). This CDR3 is built from 13 residues. V lost 0 bases to trimming and J lost 9 bases, with 10 bases between them. Germline values: CDR1 SGHNT, CDR2 YYREEE (reference sequence).

The chain has TRBV29-1 and TRBJ2-2; the D gene is possibly TRBD1 (5 bases). Germline lookup yields CDR1 SQVTM and CDR2 ANQGSEA. V was pared by 5 bases and J by 2 bases, with 15 bases between. The CDR3 consists of 15 residues. The CDR3: CSVLGGAENTGELFF. The CDR3 nucleotides read TGCAGCGTTCTGGGTGGGGCCGAAAACACCGGGGAGCTGTTTTTT.

The J gene is TRBJ1-1, the V gene TRBV7-2; D perhaps matches TRBD1 (5 bases). Trimming stripped 3 bases from V and 3 bases from J, with 14 bases between. Germline V gene data show CDR1 as SGHTA and CDR2 as FQGNSA. The CDR3 sequence is 15 residues long. This CDR3 reads CASSFVGVWDTEAFF. In DNA form, the CDR3 reads TGTGCCAGCAGCTTCGTAGGGGTTTGGGACACTGAAGCTTTCTTT.